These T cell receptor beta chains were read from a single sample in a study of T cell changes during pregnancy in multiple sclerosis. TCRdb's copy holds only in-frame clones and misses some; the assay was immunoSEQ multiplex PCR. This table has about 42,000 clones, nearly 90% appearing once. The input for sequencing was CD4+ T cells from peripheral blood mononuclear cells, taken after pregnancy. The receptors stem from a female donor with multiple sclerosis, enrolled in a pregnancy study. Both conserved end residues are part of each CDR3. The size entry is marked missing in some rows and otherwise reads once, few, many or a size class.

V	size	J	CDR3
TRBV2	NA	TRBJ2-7	CASVGTGEYEQYF
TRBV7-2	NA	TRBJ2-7	CASSPTDSAYEQYF
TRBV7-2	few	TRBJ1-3	CASSEQGFSGNTIYF
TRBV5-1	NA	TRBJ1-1	CASSPEEALNTEAFF
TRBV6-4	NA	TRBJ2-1	CASRITTGTEQFF
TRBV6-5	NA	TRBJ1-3	CASSPTSSGNTIYF
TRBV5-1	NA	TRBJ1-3	CASSVGGRNTIYF
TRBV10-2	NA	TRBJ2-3	CASSDSDRTDTQYF
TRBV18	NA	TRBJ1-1	CASSPLTGAETEAFF
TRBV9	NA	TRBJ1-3	CASSEGWSGNTIYF
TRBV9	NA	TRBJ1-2	CASSVVSQAYGYTF
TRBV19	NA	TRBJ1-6	CASSIGPNSPLHF
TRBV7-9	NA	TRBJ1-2	CASSSGTGIFYGYTF
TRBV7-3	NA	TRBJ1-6	CASSLTGGESPLHF
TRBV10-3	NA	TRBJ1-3	CAAQGYSGNTIYF
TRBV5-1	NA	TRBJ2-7	CASSLDGTGDYEQYF
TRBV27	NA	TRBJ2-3	CASSLLGGGSADTQYF
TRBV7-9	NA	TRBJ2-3	CASSPHPRTSGAGDTQYF
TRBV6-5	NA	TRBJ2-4	CASSAIVRKDIQYF
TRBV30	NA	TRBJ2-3	CAWKKRGAGTGSLDTQYF
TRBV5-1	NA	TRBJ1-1	CASQNSGNTEAFF
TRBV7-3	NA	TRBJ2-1	CASSLGRRGSSYNEQFF
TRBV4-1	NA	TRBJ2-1	CASRQAGGYNEQFF
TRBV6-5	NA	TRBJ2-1	CASSYSTAYNEQFF
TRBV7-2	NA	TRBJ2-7	CASSRRGTGEYEQYF
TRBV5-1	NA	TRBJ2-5	CASSLVFGEGETQYF